This T cell receptor (beta chain) was found in a study of blood T cells in healthy people across ages. Healthy individuals of Caucasian origin from Russia, aged roughly 6 to 100, served as donors. V was cut by 0 bases and J by 10 bases, with 10 bases left in between. The CDR3 loop spans 14 amino acids. From germline, CDR1 is LGHNA and CDR2 YSLEER. The authors ran a second PCR of about 7 to 12 cycles using a sample-barcoded 5' primer and a J-beta primer mix. Via MiXCR, TCRdb re-called the 5' RACE reads, giving one row per CDR3 protein. Here the sample spans about 930,000 distinct CDR3 sequences, 25% to 30% being singletons. These same data were also listed under a study on T cells of mothers and their children.

The TCR comes from a woman aged 40 to 49 in good health. The sequencing sample was made of blood. The chain carries TRBV4-3 and TRBJ1-6; unclear D gene. DNA of the CDR3: TGCGCCAGCAGCCAAGATTCAGCAGGATCACCCCTCCACTTT. Translation gives CASSQDSAGSPLHF.